These T cell receptor beta chains were read from a single sample in a study of vaccination and CD4 T cells after COVID-19. Their antigens remain unidentified. TCRdb re-derived calls from the PCR reads in MiXCR, one entry per CDR3 protein. The sample has 20,000 or so distinct CDR3 sequences, over 45% seen once; the top ten hold roughly 13%. Sequencing used cultured CD4+ T cells from blood. Every receptor here comes from a human donor with COVID-19. Both conserved end residues are part of each CDR3. A D gene is named only where the DNA matches it firmly. Expanded clones get a size class; other rows say once, few or many, or leave the size out.

clone size	V gene	D gene	J gene	CDR3 protein	CDR3 DNA
-	TRBV11-3	-	TRBJ1-3	CASSTPPSGNTIYF	TGTGCCAGCAGCACGCCCCCCTCTGGAAACACCATATATTTT
-	TRBV6-5	TRBD1	TRBJ1-2	CASSYSRDRERYGYTF	TGTGCCAGCAGTTACTCCCGGGACAGGGAACGCTATGGCTACACCTTC
-	TRBV6-1	TRBD1	TRBJ2-7	CASMAPGQSYEQYF	TGTGCCAGCATGGCCCCGGGACAGTCCTACGAGCAGTACTTC
-	TRBV27	-	TRBJ1-6	CASSYNRVGNSPLHF	TGTGCCAGCAGTTATAACAGGGTGGGCAATTCACCCCTCCACTTT
-	TRBV7-2	TRBD2	TRBJ2-2	CASSPRPTSGGANTGELFF	TGTGCCAGCAGCCCCCGCCCTACTAGCGGGGGGGCAAACACCGGGGAGCTGTTTTTT
-	TRBV30	-	TRBJ2-7	CAWSAMSLGAHEQYF	TGTGCCTGGAGTGCCATGTCCCTAGGGGCCCACGAGCAGTACTTC
-	TRBV6-1	-	TRBJ1-1	CASSVRTANTEAFF	TGTGCCAGCAGTGTTAGGACAGCTAACACTGAAGCTTTCTTT
-	TRBV9	TRBD1	TRBJ1-2	CASSSGQGYYGYTF	TGTGCCAGCAGCTCGGGACAGGGTTACTATGGCTACACCTTC
-	TRBV5-8	-	TRBJ1-3	CASSLDRVSGNTIYF	TGTGCCAGCAGCTTGGACAGGGTCTCTGGAAACACCATATATTTT
-	TRBV7-7	-	TRBJ2-6	CASSYHRTRRGGANVLTF	TGTGCTAGCAGCTATCACAGGACCCGCCGGGGGGGGGCCAACGTCCTGACTTTC
-	TRBV9	-	TRBJ2-3	CASSTRPEGRSTDTQYF	TGTGCCAGCAGCACTCGCCCCGAGGGCAGAAGCACAGATACGCAGTATTTT
few	TRBV20-1	TRBD2	TRBJ2-5	CSARAGGYQETQYF	TGCAGTGCTAGAGCGGGGGGGTATCAAGAGACCCAGTACTTC
-	TRBV7-7	TRBD2	TRBJ2-1	CASSPGGNNEQFF	TGTGCTAGCAGCCCGGGGGGGAACAATGAGCAGTTCTTC
-	TRBV19	-	TRBJ2-3	CASSIWGQGSDTQYF	TGTGCCAGTAGTATCTGGGGTCAGGGGTCAGATACGCAGTATTTT
-	TRBV6-5	-	TRBJ1-4	CASSFGIPGDEKLFF	TGTGCCAGCAGTTTTGGTATCCCCGGGGATGAAAAACTGTTTTTT
-	TRBV19	-	TRBJ1-5	CASSITLGNQPQHF	TGTGCCAGTAGTATCACACTGGGCAATCAGCCCCAGCATTTT
-	TRBV12-3/TRBV12-4	-	TRBJ1-1	CASSSRQPTEAFF	TGTGCCAGCAGTTCCCGACAGCCCACTGAAGCTTTCTTT
few	TRBV7-2	TRBD2	TRBJ2-5	CASSLVSGGKETQYF	TGTGCCAGCAGCTTAGTTAGCGGGGGGAAAGAGACCCAGTACTTC
once	TRBV6-1	-	TRBJ1-1	CASSESGNTEAFF	TGTGCCAGCAGTGAATCCGGAAACACTGAAGCTTTCTTT
-	TRBV20-1	TRBD1	TRBJ1-2	CSATDRGGGYTF	TGCAGTGCTACCGACAGGGGTGGTGGCTACACCTTC
-	TRBV2	-	TRBJ2-7	CASSPGPPSYEQYF	TGTGCCAGCAGTCCGGGACCGCCCTCCTACGAGCAGTACTTC
once	TRBV19	-	TRBJ1-2	CASRPGTYPNYGYTF	TGTGCCAGTCGACCCGGGACTTACCCTAACTATGGCTACACCTTC
medium-sized	TRBV7-2	-	TRBJ2-5	CASSLVVETQYF	TGTGCCAGCAGCTTAGTCGTCGAGACCCAGTACTTC
-	TRBV24-1	TRBD1	TRBJ2-2	CATRGQGDTGELFF	TGTGCCACCAGGGGACAGGGTGACACCGGGGAGCTGTTTTTT
few	TRBV5-4	-	TRBJ2-5	CASSFQGGTQYF	TGTGCCAGCAGCTTCCAGGGGGGGACCCAGTACTTC
-	TRBV25-1	TRBD1	TRBJ2-3	CASGVTGTTDTQYF	TGTGCCAGCGGTGTGACAGGGACCACAGATACGCAGTATTTT
-	TRBV5-1	TRBD2	TRBJ2-7	CASSFGLGTSAYEQYF	TGCGCCAGCAGCTTCGGGTTAGGGACTAGTGCCTACGAGCAGTACTTC
-	TRBV5-1	-	TRBJ1-2	CASSLERANYGYTF	TGCGCCAGCAGCTTGGAAAGGGCCAACTATGGCTACACCTTC
-	TRBV20-1	TRBD2	TRBJ2-3	CSARDPKAGAGGDTQYF	TGCAGTGCTAGAGACCCCAAGGCGGGAGCGGGGGGGGATACGCAGTATTTT
-	TRBV7-9	TRBD1	TRBJ2-3	CASSSTGATDTQYF	TGTGCCAGCAGCTCGACAGGGGCCACAGATACGCAGTATTTT
-	TRBV29-1	TRBD1	TRBJ1-1	CSVTRTGSLTEAFF	TGCAGCGTTACTCGGACAGGGAGCTTGACTGAAGCTTTCTTT
-	TRBV20-1	-	TRBJ1-4	CSARGIGMGSNEKLFF	TGCAGTGCTAGAGGGATCGGGATGGGTTCCAATGAAAAACTGTTTTTT
few	TRBV7-9	TRBD1	TRBJ2-3	CASNKPQGAGDTQYF	TGTGCCAGCAACAAGCCCCAGGGGGCGGGAGATACGCAGTATTTT
-	TRBV6-1	-	TRBJ1-2	CASSAGGGGGYTF	TGTGCCAGCAGTGCTGGCGGGGGAGGCGGCTACACCTTC
once	TRBV20-1	TRBD2	TRBJ2-5	CSANSGGETQYF	TGCAGTGCAAACTCGGGGGGAGAGACCCAGTACTTC
few	TRBV11-1	-	TRBJ2-3	CASSTLPTTTDTQYF	TGTGCCAGCAGCACCCTCCCTACTACCACAGATACGCAGTATTTT
-	TRBV7-9	TRBD1	TRBJ1-5	CASSAVGQVNQPQHF	TGTGCCAGCAGCGCAGTCGGACAGGTGAACCAGCCCCAGCATTTT
-	TRBV19	TRBD2	TRBJ2-7	CASQAGGSYEQYF	TGTGCCAGCCAAGCGGGGGGCTCCTACGAGCAGTACTTC
few	TRBV7-2	TRBD1	TRBJ1-1	CASSLDRGTEAFF	TGTGCCAGCAGCTTGGACAGGGGGACTGAAGCTTTCTTT
few	TRBV7-2	-	TRBJ1-2	CASTPGSTRGGYTF	TGTGCCAGCACTCCAGGCAGTACCCGGGGTGGCTACACCTTC
-	TRBV6-7	-	TRBJ2-7	CAIVSYEQYF	TGTGCCATAGTGAGCTACGAGCAGTACTTC
-	TRBV5-3	TRBD1	TRBJ1-1	CASSFSTGMNTEAFF	TGTGCCAGCAGCTTTTCGACAGGGATGAACACTGAAGCTTTCTTT
-	TRBV6-1	TRBD1	TRBJ2-3	CASSERIGQGAAASTDTQYF	TGTGCCAGCAGTGAGAGGATTGGACAGGGGGCGGCCGCTAGCACAGATACGCAGTATTTT